One and the same sample provided the 28 T cell receptor beta chains below, sequenced in a study of T cell responses to AZD1222 COVID-19 vaccine. This table comes from immunoSEQ multiplex PCR, and its TCRdb copy is limited to in-frame clones, with some not included. The sample yields about 110,000 clones, over 90% seen once. The sequencing used peripheral blood, collected 28 days after the second AZD1222 dose. All receptors come from an adult who received the AZD1222 COVID-19 vaccine.

This rearrangement joins TRBV18 to TRBJ1-2; TRBD1 matches at 7 bases. Germline assignment: CDR1 KGHSH and CDR2 LQKENI. The ends lost 1 base at V and 4 bases at J; junction bases unmatched: 6. The CDR3 runs 15 residues. This chain's CDR3 is CASSPLGQAVYGYTF. The CDR3 region has the DNA TGTGCCAGCTCACCACTCGGACAGGCTGTCTATGGCTACACCTTC.

The gene calls are TRBV27 and TRBJ1-2; D gene ambiguous. Germline lookup yields CDR1 MNHEY and CDR2 SMNVEV (reference sequence). V was shortened by 4 bases and J by 2 bases, with 14 bases between the two germline ends. The CDR3 is 15 residues long. DNA of the CDR3: TGTGCCAGCAGTTCCCTTTTGACCCTGAACTATGGCTACACCTTC. Its translation is CASSSLLTLNYGYTF.

The V gene is TRBV6-4, the J gene TRBJ2-3; D perhaps matches TRBD1 (7 bases). This CDR3 has 11 residues. Germline V CDR1 and CDR2: MRHNA, SNTAGT. The V and J ends lost 10 bases and 5 bases respectively, with 10 bases between them. The CDR3 is CATQGGDTQYF. DNA for the CDR3: TGTGCCACCCAGGGGGGAGATACGCAGTATTTT.

J is TRBJ1-2 and V is TRBV27; D may be TRBD1 (5 bases). V was cut by 4 bases and J by 7 bases, with 16 bases left in between. This CDR3 comprises 14 residues. The germline V gene encodes CDR1 MNHEY and CDR2 SMNVEV (reference sequence). CDR3 sequence reads: CASSSLPGLSGYTF. CDR3 DNA: TGTGCCAGCAGTTCACTACCGGGACTCTCTGGCTACACCTTC.

A single count supports this clone. The rearrangement links TRBV5-1 to TRBJ1-5; 7 nucleotides align to TRBD1. V lost 1 base and J lost 0; bases outside the gene matches: 4. The CDR3 spans 16 residues. The V gene's germline CDR1 is SGHRS and CDR2 YFSETQ. The CDR3 spells CASSLSGGNSNQPQHF. The DNA of the CDR3 is TGCGCCAGCAGCTTGTCAGGGGGTAATAGCAATCAGCCCCAGCATTTT. The full variable domain, completed using reference TRBV5-1 and TRBJ1-5, is KAGVTQTPRYLIKTRGQQVTLSCSPISGHRSVSWYQQTPGQGLQFLFEYFSETQRNKGNFPGRFSGRQFSNSRSEMNVSTLELGDSALYLCASSLSGGNSNQPQHFGDGTRLSIL.

The rearrangement uses TRBV2 and TRBJ1-6; D possibly corresponds to TRBD1 (6 bases). The CDR3 runs to 16 residues. Per the germline V gene, CDR1 is SNHLY and CDR2 is FYNNEI. Trimming removed 6 bases from V and 8 bases from J, with 20 bases in between. The CDR3 bases are TGTGCCAGCAGATGGGGGCTGGAAGATTCTTATTCACCCCTCCACTTT. Its translation is CASRWGLEDSYSPLHF.

This clone was seen once. CDR3 coding DNA: TGTGCCAGCTCACCCCCGGGGCTTTCGGGTCGGGCAGATACGCAGTATTTT. Protein product: CASSPPGLSGRADTQYF. The chain employs TRBV18 and TRBJ2-3, with D possibly being TRBD1 or TRBD2 (5 bases each). Trimming pared 3 bases from V and 4 bases from J, leaving 20 bases between. This CDR3 spans 17 amino acids. CDR1 and CDR2 from the germline V gene are KGHSH and LQKENI. Full variable domain (outside the CDR3, taken from reference TRBV18 and TRBJ2-3): NAGVMQNPRHLVRRRGQEARLRCSPMKGHSHVYWYRQLPEEGLKFMVYLQKENIIDESGMPKERFSAEFPKEGPSILRIQQVVRGDSAAYFCASSPPGLSGRADTQYFGPGTRLTVL.

J is TRBJ2-1 and V is TRBV7-2; no reliable D call. Germline V gene sequence: CDR1 SGHTA, CDR2 FQGNSA. The CDR3 runs to 15 residues. Trimming stripped 2 bases from V and 1 base from J, with 9 bases between. This chain's CDR3 is CASSLISASYNEQFF. The CDR3 nucleotides are TGTGCCAGCAGCTTAATCAGCGCTTCCTACAATGAGCAGTTCTTC.

The rearrangement joins TRBV5-4 to TRBJ1-2; perhaps TRBD1 as D (5 bases). In germline, CDR1 is SGHNT, CDR2 YYREEE (reference sequence). The CDR3 has 13 residues. The V end was cut by 0 bases, the J end by 2 bases, with 5 bases between. The CDR3 region has the DNA TGTGCCAGCAGCTTGGAGGGGAACTATGGCTACACCTTC. Translation gives CASSLEGNYGYTF.

The rearrangement uses TRBV5-1 and TRBJ2-7; 7 bases match TRBD2. This CDR3 has 14 amino acids. V lost 0 bases and J lost 3; bases outside the gene matches: 3. CDR1 and CDR2 (germline): SGHRS, YFSETQ. CDR3 nucleotide sequence: TGCGCCAGCAGCTTGGTTCGGGGGGACTACGAGCAGTACTTC. Translated, it gives CASSLVRGDYEQYF.

The rearrangement uses TRBV4-1 and TRBJ2-5; 7 nucleotides agree with TRBD1. The V gene end was trimmed by 9 bases and the J gene end by 5 bases; junction bases not matched to a gene: 0. This CDR3 spans 10 amino acids. The germline V gene has CDR1 MGHRA and CDR2 YSYEKL. This CDR3 is CARQGETQYF. The CDR3 DNA reads TGCGCCAGACAGGGGGAGACCCAGTACTTC.

The chain employs TRBV3-1 (or the pseudogene TRBV3-2) and TRBJ1-1; the D is unclear. Trimming stripped 3 bases from V and 1 base from J, with 21 bases between. Germline assignment: CDR1 LGHDT and CDR2 YNNKEL (reference sequence). The CDR3 totals 18 residues. Here the CDR3 reads CASSHATPGSLRNTEAFF. Here the CDR3 DNA reads TGTGCCAGCAGCCATGCTACCCCGGGGTCGCTTAGGAACACTGAAGCTTTCTTT.

The chain combines TRBV4-2 with TRBJ1-2; 9 nucleotides agree with TRBD1. CDR1 and CDR2 from the germline V gene are LGHNA and YNFKEQ. The CDR3 has 16 amino acids. The J segment lost 5 bases and the V segment lost 2 bases, leaving 9 bases of the junction unmatched. CDR3 nucleotide sequence: TGTGCCAGCAGCCAACCGGGACAGGGAGGGGAATATGGCTACACCTTC. This codes for CASSQPGQGGEYGYTF.

The chain recombines TRBV6-1 with TRBJ1-1; no reliable D call. V lost 3 bases, J lost 11 bases, and 7 bases lay in between. Germline CDR1 and CDR2: MNHNS and SASEGT. This CDR3 has 10 amino acids. The CDR3 protein is CASSDVVAFF. CDR3 coding DNA: TGTGCCAGCAGTGATGTTGTTGCTTTCTTT.

Worth noting for this clone: The same CDR3 also results from other DNA sequences found in this sample. The rearrangement uses TRBV5-1 and TRBJ1-1; 11 bases map to TRBD1. The germline V gene encodes CDR1 SGHRS and CDR2 YFSETQ. The CDR3 runs 15 residues. With V trimmed by 4 bases and J by 0 bases, 2 bases remained unmatched. The CDR3 DNA is TGCGCCAGCAGCAGGGACAGGGGGATGAACACTGAAGCTTTCTTT. It is translated as CASSRDRGMNTEAFF.

V and J are TRBV5-4 and TRBJ1-6; D unresolved. The V end lost 1 base, the J end lost 9 bases, and 11 bases lay between the germline ends. Germline V gene data show CDR1 as SGHNT and CDR2 as YYREEE (reference sequence). This CDR3 comprises 14 residues. This CDR3 is CASSLRAEGSPLHF. The CDR3 DNA follows: TGTGCCAGCAGCTTGAGAGCGGAGGGTTCACCCCTCCACTTT.

This chain uses TRBV19 with TRBJ1-1; D remains ambiguous. Germline V gene data show CDR1 as LNHDA and CDR2 as SQIVND (reference sequence). The V end lost 2 bases, the J end lost 1 base, and 11 bases lay between the germline ends. The CDR3 runs to 15 residues. The CDR3 is CASSIFLNSNTEAFF. The CDR3 DNA reads TGTGCCAGTAGTATATTCCTTAACTCGAACACTGAAGCTTTCTTT.

The chain recombines TRBV6-2 or TRBV6-3 with TRBJ2-1, with TRBD2 as a possible D gene (7 bases). V gave up 0 bases and J gave up 2 bases, with 11 bases separating them. Germline values: CDR1 MNHEY, CDR2 SVGEGT. CDR3 size: 16 residues. The chain's CDR3 is CASSYSGGEAYNEQFF. The CDR3 coding sequence is TGTGCCAGCAGTTACTCAGGGGGGGAGGCCTACAATGAGCAGTTCTTC.

This clone appeared once. The V call is TRBV19, the J call TRBJ1-1; the D gene is possibly TRBD1 (5 bases). V was clipped by 3 bases and J by 9 bases, with 20 bases between them. The CDR3 totals 15 residues. CDR1 and CDR2 from the germline V gene are LNHDA and SQIVND (reference sequence). The CDR3 DNA reads TGTGCCAGTAGTATTTCCCGGTTCTCTCAGGGTCAAGCTTTCTTT. The encoded protein is CASSISRFSQGQAFF.

The rearrangement joins TRBV6-5 to TRBJ2-7; D possibly uses TRBD1 or TRBD2 (5 bases each). Trimming removed 5 bases at V and 3 bases at J, with 8 bases between. The CDR3 is 12 amino acids. Germline CDR1 reads MNHEY; CDR2 reads SVGAGI. CDR3 loop: CASSRDRYEQYF. CDR3 bases: TGTGCCAGCAGTAGGGACCGCTACGAGCAGTACTTC.

V usage is TRBV27 and J usage is TRBJ1-5; 7 bases are shared with TRBD1. V shed 7 bases, J shed 6 bases, and the junction held 9 bases outside the gene matches. This CDR3 region has 14 residues. CDR1 and CDR2 (germline): MNHEY, SMNVEV (reference sequence). In DNA form, the CDR3 reads TGTGCCAGCAAAAGGGGGCAGGAGAGTCAGCCCCAGCATTTT. Its translation: CASKRGQESQPQHF.

The chain combines TRBV7-9 with TRBJ1-2; D call uncertain. CDR3 length equals 12 residues. Germline V gives CDR1 SEHNR, CDR2 FQNEAQ (reference sequence). V was pared by 3 bases and J by 2 bases, with 4 bases between. This chain's CDR3 is CASSLRNYGYTF. CDR3 nucleotide sequence: TGTGCCAGCAGCTTGAGGAACTATGGCTACACCTTC.

The rearrangement joins TRBV13 to TRBJ1-6, with D uncertain. Germline V lookup: CDR1 PRHDT, CDR2 FYEKMQ (reference sequence). Trimming took off 6 bases at V and 0 bases at J, with 12 bases between the two ends. The CDR3 sequence is 16 residues long. CDR3 in amino acids: CASRPKVSSYNSPLHF. CDR3 nucleotides: TGTGCCAGCAGGCCTAAAGTGAGCTCCTATAATTCACCCCTCCACTTT.

This sequence joins TRBV7-6 and TRBJ1-2; TRBD1 is a possible D gene (6 bases). V was clipped by 3 bases and J by 1 base, with 18 bases between them. CDR3 size: 17 residues. Per the germline V gene, CDR1 is SGHVS and CDR2 is FNYEAQ. CDR3 amino acids: CASSLLTQGPNNYGYTF. The CDR3 nucleotides read TGTGCCAGCAGCTTGTTGACTCAGGGGCCTAATAACTATGGCTACACCTTC.

The CDR3 loop is CASSQWDVVAKNIQYF. As DNA, the CDR3 is TGTGCCAGCAGCCAATGGGACGTGGTAGCCAAAAACATTCAGTACTTC. V is TRBV3-1 (or the pseudogene TRBV3-2) and J is TRBJ2-4; D tentatively fits TRBD1 or TRBD2 (5 bases each). This CDR3 comprises 16 residues. V lost 2 bases and J 0 bases, leaving 11 bases between the germline ends. In germline, CDR1 is LGHDT, CDR2 YNNKEL (reference sequence).

V usage is TRBV7-9 and J usage is TRBJ1-1, with 8 bases identical to TRBD1. Germline lookup yields CDR1 SEHNR and CDR2 FQNEAQ (reference sequence). The CDR3 spans 17 residues. Trimming cost V 4 bases and J 0 bases; bases outside gene matches: 10. The CDR3 region has the DNA TGTGCCAGCAGCTCCCCCATCGGGACAGGAGTGAACACTGAAGCTTTCTTT. Protein: CASSSPIGTGVNTEAFF.

On this clone: Additional DNA sequences in this sample encode the identical CDR3. This sequence joins TRBV5-1 and TRBJ2-1; 7 bases align to TRBD2. Trimming took 5 bases from V and 0 from J; bases not matched to a gene: 5. The CDR3 is 15 residues long. Germline values: CDR1 SGHRS, CDR2 YFSETQ. CDR3 loop: CASSPGGSSYNEQFF. The CDR3, as DNA: TGCGCCAGCAGTCCCGGCGGGAGCTCCTACAATGAGCAGTTCTTC.

This sequence joins TRBV5-4 and TRBJ2-2, with D unresolved. CDR3 length equals 15 residues. V lost 0 bases and J lost 7, with 13 bases in between. CDR1 and CDR2 from the germline V gene are SGHNT and YYREEE (reference sequence). CDR3 DNA sequence: TGTGCCAGCAGCTTGGCGTCTTCGATTGGCGGGGAGCTGTTTTTT. Its translation: CASSLASSIGGELFF.